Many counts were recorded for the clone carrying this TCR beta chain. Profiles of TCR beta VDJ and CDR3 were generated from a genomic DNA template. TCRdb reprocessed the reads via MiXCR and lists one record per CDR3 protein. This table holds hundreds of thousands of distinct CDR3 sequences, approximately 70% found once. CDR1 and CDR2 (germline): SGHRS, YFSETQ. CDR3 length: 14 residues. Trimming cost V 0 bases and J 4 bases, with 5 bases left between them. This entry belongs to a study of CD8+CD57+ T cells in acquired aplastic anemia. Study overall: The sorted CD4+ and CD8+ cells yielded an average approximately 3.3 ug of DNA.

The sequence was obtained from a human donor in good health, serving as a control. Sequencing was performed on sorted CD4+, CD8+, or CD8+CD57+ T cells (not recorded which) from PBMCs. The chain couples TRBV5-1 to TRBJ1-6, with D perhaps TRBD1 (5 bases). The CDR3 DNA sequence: TGCGCCAGCAGCTTGGAGGGGTATAATTCACCCCTCCACTTT. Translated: CASSLEGYNSPLHF.